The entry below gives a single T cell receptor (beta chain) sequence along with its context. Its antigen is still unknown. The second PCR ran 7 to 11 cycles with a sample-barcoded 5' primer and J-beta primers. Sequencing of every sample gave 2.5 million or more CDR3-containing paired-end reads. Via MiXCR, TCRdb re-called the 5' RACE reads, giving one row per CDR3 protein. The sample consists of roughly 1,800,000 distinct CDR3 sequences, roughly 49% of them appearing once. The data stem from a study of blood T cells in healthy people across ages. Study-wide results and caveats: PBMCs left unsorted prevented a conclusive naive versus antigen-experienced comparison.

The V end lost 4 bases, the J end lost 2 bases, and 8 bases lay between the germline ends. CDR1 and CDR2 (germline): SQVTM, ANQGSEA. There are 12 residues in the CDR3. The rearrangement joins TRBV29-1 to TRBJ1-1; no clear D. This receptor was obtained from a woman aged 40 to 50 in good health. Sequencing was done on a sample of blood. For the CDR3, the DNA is TGCAGCGTTGGAGGCACCAACACTGAAGCTTTCTTT. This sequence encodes CSVGGTNTEAFF.